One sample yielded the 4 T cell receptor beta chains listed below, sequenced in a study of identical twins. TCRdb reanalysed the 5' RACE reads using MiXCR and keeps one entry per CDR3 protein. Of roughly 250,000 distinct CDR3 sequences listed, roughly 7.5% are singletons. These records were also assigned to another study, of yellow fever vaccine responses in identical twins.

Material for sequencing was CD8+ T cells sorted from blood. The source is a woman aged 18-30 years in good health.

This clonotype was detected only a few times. In DNA, the CDR3 is TGTGCCAGCACTCTCCAGCGGGGATGGGGCGAGCAGTACTTC. This sequence encodes CASTLQRGWGEQYF. The chain uses TRBV2 and TRBJ2-7, with 7 bases lining up with TRBD2. The CDR3 totals 14 residues. Looked up from germline, CDR1 is SNHLY and CDR2 is FYNNEI. The V gene end was trimmed by 7 bases and the J gene end by 6 bases; junction bases not matched to a gene: 12.

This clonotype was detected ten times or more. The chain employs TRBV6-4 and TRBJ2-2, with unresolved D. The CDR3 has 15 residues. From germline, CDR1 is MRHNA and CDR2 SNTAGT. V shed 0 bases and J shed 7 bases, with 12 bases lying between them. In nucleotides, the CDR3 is TGTGCCAGCAGTGACTCGACCGGGTTTGGCGGGGAGCTGTTTTTT. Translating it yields CASSDSTGFGGELFF.

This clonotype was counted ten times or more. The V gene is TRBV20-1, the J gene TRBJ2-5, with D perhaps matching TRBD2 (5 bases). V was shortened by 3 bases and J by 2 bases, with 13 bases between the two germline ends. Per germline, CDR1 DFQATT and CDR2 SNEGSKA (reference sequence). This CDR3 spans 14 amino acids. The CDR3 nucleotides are TGCAGTGCTAGGACGCCGACTACTCAAGAGACCCAGTACTTC. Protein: CSARTPTTQETQYF.

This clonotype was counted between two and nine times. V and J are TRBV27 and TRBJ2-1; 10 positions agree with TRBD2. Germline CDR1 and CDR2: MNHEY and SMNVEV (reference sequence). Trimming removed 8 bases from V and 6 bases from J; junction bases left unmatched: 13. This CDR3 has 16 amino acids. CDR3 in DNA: TGTGCCAGCCGCTCTAGCGGGAGTAGGGTGGGCAATGAGCAGTTCTTC. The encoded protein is CASRSSGSRVGNEQFF.